Below are 7 T cell receptor beta chains sequenced from a single sample in a study of blood T cells in healthy people across ages. For the second PCR, which ran for roughly 6 to 12 cycles, a sample-barcoded 5' primer and a J-beta primer mix were used. TCRdb processed the 5' RACE reads anew with MiXCR; each CDR3 protein has one entry. The table shows some 1.5 million distinct CDR3 sequences, with 28% occurring only once. Sequencing was performed on blood. All receptors derive from a woman younger than 45 in good health.

This chain uses TRBV6-6 with TRBJ2-1; TRBD1 or TRBD2 may be the D gene (7 bases each). The germline V gene has CDR1 MNHNY and CDR2 SVGAGI (reference sequence). This CDR3 has 16 amino acids. V was shortened by 2 bases and J by 8 bases, with 19 bases between the two germline ends. The CDR3 DNA is TGTGCCAGCAGTTACGGGCTAGCGGTCGACAGGGATGAGCAGTTCTTC. It encodes CASSYGLAVDRDEQFF.

V and J are TRBV9 and TRBJ2-5, with D tentatively TRBD1 (6 bases). The germline V gene has CDR1 SGDLS and CDR2 YYNGEE. V was shortened by 4 bases and J by 2 bases, with 15 bases between the two germline ends. The CDR3 totals 15 residues. The CDR3 is CASSLARQVQETQYF. The CDR3 nucleotides read TGTGCCAGCAGCTTGGCCCGACAGGTTCAAGAGACCCAGTACTTC. Full variable domain (rest looked up from reference TRBV9 and TRBJ2-5): DSGVTQTPKHLITATGQRVTLRCSPRSGDLSVYWYQQSLDQGLQFLIQYYNGEERAKGNILERFSAQQFPDLHSELNLSSLELGDSALYFCASSLARQVQETQYFGPGTRLLVL.

The CDR3 bases are TGCAGCGTCTGGGGGGGCCAAACCACTAGCACAGATACGCAGTATTTT. It codes for CSVWGGQTTSTDTQYF. The chain joins TRBV29-1 to TRBJ2-3; TRBD2 is a possible D gene (7 bases). The CDR3 spans 16 residues. V lost 6 bases and J 0 bases, leaving 19 bases between the germline ends. Germline V lookup: CDR1 SQVTM, CDR2 ANQGSEA.

Only a few counts were recorded for this clonotype. The rearrangement uses TRBV20-1 and TRBJ2-7; D unclear. Germline values: CDR1 DFQATT, CDR2 SNEGSKA (reference sequence). V gave up 1 base and J gave up 5 bases, with 9 bases separating them. The CDR3 is 12 residues long. CDR3 residues: CSARVTVDEQYF. For the CDR3, the DNA is TGCAGTGCTAGAGTGACCGTCGACGAGCAGTACTTC.

The rearrangement uses TRBV13 and TRBJ2-7, with D tentatively TRBD2 (5 bases). V was pared by 3 bases and J by 3 bases, with 15 bases between. CDR3 length: 15 residues. Per germline, CDR1 PRHDT and CDR2 FYEKMQ (reference sequence). The DNA of the CDR3 is TGTGCCAGCAGCTTTCAAGGGCGGGCGGTCTACGAGCAGTACTTC. It yields the protein CASSFQGRAVYEQYF.

This clonotype was observed a handful of times. The CDR3 loop is CASSLGTRVDPMQFF. The CDR3 DNA is TGTGCCAGCAGCCTCGGGACTAGAGTGGACCCGATGCAGTTCTTC. This chain joins TRBV7-9 and TRBJ2-1, with 8 positions matching TRBD2. The V gene end was trimmed by 5 bases and the J gene end by 12 bases; junction bases not matched to a gene: 15. CDR3 length: 15 amino acids. Germline lookup yields CDR1 SEHNR and CDR2 FQNEAQ (reference sequence).

As concerns this clonotype: A read error may be the cause here, since a much bigger clone is one base away. The CDR3 DNA is TGTGCCAGCAGCCCTACGGGGGGGACAGACATTCAGTACTTC. It is translated as CASSPTGGTDIQYF. The rearrangement uses TRBV7-6 and TRBJ2-4; D possibly corresponds to TRBD2 (8 bases). CDR1 is SGHVS and CDR2 is FNYEAQ in the germline V gene. The CDR3 has 14 amino acids. Trimming stripped 5 bases from V and 8 bases from J, with 16 bases between.